This T cell receptor beta chain comes out of a study of blood T cell repertoires in COVID-19. TCRdb's copy holds only in-frame clones and misses some; the assay was immunoSEQ multiplex PCR. The data hold over 200,000 clones, with approximately 80% observed a single time. The V gene lost 0 bases and the J gene lost 10 bases, with 19 bases spanning the gap. The CDR3 loop spans 17 amino acids. Germline V gene sequence: CDR1 LNHNV, CDR2 YYDKDF (reference sequence). All enrollees were roughly 18 to 95 years old and from some 24 US areas. Cohort assignment relied on participant-reported clinical history. Sequencing was carried out using PBMCs or T cells enriched from blood (not recorded which). This clonotype originated in a man aged 60 to 75 who had recovered from COVID-19. The chain recombines TRBV15 with TRBJ1-6; D call uncertain. CDR3 nucleotides: TGTGCCACCAGCAGAGATATCCCCGGATCTTTCGGGTCACCCCTCCACTTT. Translating it yields CATSRDIPGSFGSPLHF.